This entry is about one TCR beta chain. This sample was included in a study of blood T cell repertoires in COVID-19. Study summary: PBMCs, B-cell-depleted T cells, or T cells provided the cDNA or gDNA that made up the material.

The V end lost 5 bases, the J end lost 5 bases, and 13 bases lay between the germline ends. Germline V CDR1 and CDR2: MNHEY, SVGAGI. CDR3 length: 14 residues. Clones were sequenced by immunoSEQ multiplex PCR, and TCRdb holds only the in-frame ones, with some missing. This table has about 99,000 clones, 84% appearing once. V and J are TRBV6-5 and TRBJ1-5; D uncertain. The receptor was isolated from a man in his 70s with active or convalescent COVID-19. The sequenced material came from peripheral blood. CDR3 nucleotide sequence: TGTGCCAGCAGTCCGTACAGAAGAGATCAGCCCCAGCATTTT. Encoded protein: CASSPYRRDQPQHF.